This T cell receptor beta chain is drawn from a study of T-cell reconstitution after alpha-beta-depleted transplantation in children. V lost 0 bases, J lost 0 bases, and 12 bases lay in between. This CDR3 is built from 16 residues. Germline V lookup: CDR1 SGHRS, CDR2 YFSETQ. During its preparation, the TCRbeta library received unique molecular identifiers. TCRdb reprocessed the PCR reads via MiXCR and lists one record per CDR3 protein. The sample lists approximately 400,000 distinct CDR3 sequences, about a tenth occurring once. The sample was PBMCs from the stem cell graft donor, taken from the stem cell graft. This rearrangement joins TRBV5-1 to TRBJ1-1; D is undetermined. The receptor comes from a human donor who donated a stem cell graft to a child with acute myeloid leukemia. This CDR3 reads CASSLAGRGLNTEAFF. DNA for the CDR3: TGCGCCAGCAGCTTGGCAGGTCGTGGATTGAACACTGAAGCTTTCTTT.